The 14 T cell receptor beta chains listed next were all sequenced from one sample in a study of T cells in Graves' hyperthyroidism and ophthalmopathy. Amplified TCR beta CDR3 regions derived from RNA transcripts. TCR CDR3 underwent first-round RT-PCR with the HTBI primer set. TCRdb analysed the multiplex PCR reads with MiXCR anew, one entry per CDR3 protein. The table includes more than 500,000 distinct CDR3 sequences, roughly 15% detected once. The sequenced material came from blood. The receptors stem from a woman in her thirties or forties with Graves' hyperthyroidism.

This clonotype appeared a few times. V usage is TRBV10-2 and J usage is TRBJ1-2; D gene unclear. Germline CDR1 WSHSY, CDR2 SAAADI. Deletions cut 7 bases from V and 4 bases from J, with 13 bases between. The CDR3 spans 13 residues. CDR3 sequence (DNA): TGCGCCAGCACCCCAGCGGCAGGCTATGGCTACACCTTC. Translation gives CASTPAAGYGYTF.

This clonotype was picked up many times. The gene calls are TRBV29-1 and TRBJ2-1; 10 bases fit TRBD1. Germline trimming cut 8 bases from V and 5 bases from J; bases unmatched to any gene: 12. Germline V lookup: CDR1 SQVTM, CDR2 ANQGSEA. This CDR3 comprises 15 residues. CDR3 DNA sequence: TGCAGCTCGTTTTCCGGGACAGGGGCTAACAATGAGCAGTTCTTC. This codes for CSSFSGTGANNEQFF.

This clonotype was detected only a few times. The rearrangement joins TRBV19 to TRBJ2-6; D is undetermined. V was pared by 5 bases and J by 0 bases, with 11 bases between. Germline CDR1 and CDR2: LNHDA and SQIVND (reference sequence). This CDR3 is 16 amino acids long. This CDR3 reads CASSSDGFSGANVLTF. The CDR3 coding sequence is TGTGCCAGTAGTTCGGACGGATTCTCTGGGGCCAACGTCCTGACTTTC.

This clonotype was counted at least ten times. This chain links TRBV20-1 with TRBJ2-1; 12 bases align to TRBD2. CDR3 length: 15 residues. Germline trimming cut 6 bases from V and 0 bases from J; bases unmatched to any gene: 3. The germline CDR1 and CDR2 sequences are DFQATT and SNEGSKA (reference sequence). CDR3 sequence reads: CSAPTSGSSYNEQFF. As DNA, the CDR3 is TGCAGTGCCCCGACTAGCGGGAGCTCCTACAATGAGCAGTTCTTC.

The V call is TRBV20-1, the J call TRBJ2-7; D perhaps matches TRBD2 (6 bases). Germline assignment: CDR1 DFQATT and CDR2 SNEGSKA (reference sequence). The CDR3 runs to 15 residues. V lost 2 bases and J lost 0, with 14 bases in between. CDR3 coding DNA: TGCAGTGCTAGACCCGGGAGCTGGAGCTCCTACGAGCAGTACTTC. It codes for CSARPGSWSSYEQYF.

There are many counts of this clonotype. The rearrangement uses TRBV20-1 and TRBJ2-3; 8 positions match TRBD1. The germline V gene has CDR1 DFQATT and CDR2 SNEGSKA (reference sequence). Trimming removed 4 bases from V and 0 bases from J; junction bases left unmatched: 12. The CDR3 extends over 17 amino acids. CDR3 DNA sequence: TGCAGTGCTAATCCGGGACAGGCGGACCCTAGCACAGATACGCAGTATTTT. It is translated as CSANPGQADPSTDTQYF.

At least ten counts were recorded for this clonotype. The chain uses TRBV3-1 and TRBJ1-1, with 7 bases fitting TRBD1. The V segment lost 5 bases and the J segment 5 bases; nucleotides outside the gene matches: 8. The CDR3 has 14 amino acids. Germline CDR1 reads LGHDT; CDR2 reads YNNKEL (reference sequence). The CDR3: CASSYRGVGTEAFF. For the CDR3, the DNA is TGTGCCAGCAGCTACAGGGGAGTGGGGACTGAAGCTTTCTTT.

Many counts were recorded for this clonotype. The chain links TRBV27 to TRBJ1-2, with 7 bases identical to TRBD1. CDR3 length equals 14 residues. Germline lookup yields CDR1 MNHEY and CDR2 SMNVEV (reference sequence). The V segment lost 5 bases and the J segment 8 bases; nucleotides outside the gene matches: 11. The DNA of the CDR3 is TGTGCCAGCAGTCCGTCATCCAGGGGGTGGGGCTACACCTTC. Its translation: CASSPSSRGWGYTF.

This clonotype was observed many times. The chain combines TRBV2 with TRBJ2-3; TRBD2 matches at 10 bases. Germline V CDR1 and CDR2: SNHLY, FYNNEI. J gave up 3 bases and V 5 bases, and 5 bases lay outside the gene matches. The CDR3 totals 15 residues. CDR3 loop: CASSPTSGRTDTQYF. The CDR3 DNA reads as TGTGCCAGCAGTCCGACTAGCGGGCGGACAGATACGCAGTATTTT.

The V call is TRBV5-1, the J call TRBJ1-2; 10 positions match TRBD1. The CDR3 covers 15 residues. Germline CDR1 SGHRS, CDR2 YFSETQ. The V gene end was trimmed by 6 bases and the J gene end by 6 bases; junction bases not matched to a gene: 11. The CDR3 DNA is TGCGCCAGCAACCGACAGGGGGCCTCAGGGGATGGCTACACCTTC. It specifies CASNRQGASGDGYTF.

The chain recombines TRBV6-1 with TRBJ2-1, with a possible D match to TRBD1 (5 bases). Germline loops: CDR1 MNHNS, CDR2 SASEGT. V lost 11 bases to trimming and J lost 3 bases, with 17 bases between them. The CDR3 spans 14 residues. CDR3 residues: CAAHKDTVYNEQFF. The CDR3 nucleotides are TGTGCCGCCCATAAGGACACCGTCTACAATGAGCAGTTCTTC.

This clonotype was detected only a few times. The rearrangement uses TRBV24-1 and TRBJ2-5; tentatively, D is TRBD2 (5 bases). This CDR3 has 16 residues. Germline values: CDR1 KGHDR, CDR2 SFDVKD. Trimming took 0 bases from V and 1 from J, leaving 11 bases between them. As DNA, the CDR3 is TGTGCCACCAGTGATTTGCCTGGGAGAAGCCAAGAGACCCAGTACTTC. Its translation is CATSDLPGRSQETQYF.

Ten or more counts support this clonotype. The J gene is TRBJ2-5, the V gene TRBV2, with 8 bases aligning to TRBD1. Looked up from germline, CDR1 is SNHLY and CDR2 is FYNNEI. V lost 0 bases and J lost 2; bases outside the gene matches: 11. This CDR3 has 18 residues. The CDR3: CASSEANFFGTGQETQYF. The CDR3 region has the DNA TGTGCCAGCAGTGAAGCCAACTTTTTCGGGACAGGACAAGAGACCCAGTACTTC. Using reference TRBV2 and TRBJ2-5 for the parts outside the CDR3, the full variable domain is EPEVTQTPSHQVTQMGQEVILRCVPISNHLYFYWYRQILGQKVEFLVSFYNNEISEKSEIFDDQFSVERPDGSNFTLKIRSTKLEDSAMYFCASSEANFFGTGQETQYFGPGTRLLVL.

Comments on this clonotype: This may stem from a read error, because a much larger clone lies one nucleotide away. The gene calls are TRBV20-1 and TRBJ1-1, with D perhaps matching TRBD1 (5 bases). CDR3 length: 13 residues. With 0 bases removed from V and 3 bases from J, the gap between germline ends came to 8 bases. Germline V CDR1 and CDR2: DFQATT, SNEGSKA (reference sequence). This chain's CDR3 is CSARDGGDTEAFF. The CDR3, as DNA: TGCAGTGCTAGAGATGGGGGGGACACTGAAGCTTTCTTT.